The 24 T cell receptor beta chains below come from one sample, sequenced in a study of Graves' ophthalmopathy and Graves' hyperthyroidism. From RNA, the CDR3 regions of TCR beta chains were amplified and sequenced. Amplification began with first-round RT-PCR using HTBI primers, then second-round multiplex PCR was performed. TCRdb passed the multiplex PCR reads through MiXCR, listing each CDR3 protein once. The repertoire holds roughly 700,000 distinct CDR3 sequences, with about 44% as singletons. Sequenced: peripheral blood. Receptors were obtained from an adult man with Graves' ophthalmopathy.

V is TRBV5-8 and J is TRBJ1-5, with TRBD1 as a possible D gene (6 bases). The CDR3 has 15 amino acids. V lost 5 bases and J lost 6, with 18 bases in between. Germline CDR1 reads SGHTS; CDR2 reads YDEGEE. The CDR3 reads CASSKEPQGPQPQHF. In nucleotides, the CDR3 is TGTGCCAGCAGTAAGGAGCCGCAGGGGCCTCAGCCCCAGCATTTT.

Comment on this clonotype: A much larger clonotype is one base distant, so this may be a read error. V usage is TRBV7-9 and J usage is TRBJ2-7, with D maybe TRBD2 (5 bases). Germline loops: CDR1 SEHNR, CDR2 FQNEAQ (reference sequence). The CDR3 spans 13 residues. V lost 5 bases and J 2 bases, leaving 10 bases between the germline ends. CDR3: CASSTRATYEQYF. CDR3 coding DNA: TGTGCCAGCAGCACTAGGGCAACCTACGAGCAGTACTTC.

In its sample, this clonotype was seen many times. The J gene is TRBJ1-4, the V gene TRBV2; 7 nucleotides match TRBD1. The V gene's germline CDR1 is SNHLY and CDR2 FYNNEI. V lost 4 bases and J lost 6; bases outside the gene matches: 8. The CDR3 runs to 15 residues. The CDR3 bases are TGTGCCAGCAGTGGCTCTAGGACAGGCCATGAAAAACTGTTTTTT. Translating gives CASSGSRTGHEKLFF.

The genes are TRBV7-3 and TRBJ2-2; TRBD1 matches at 12 bases. In germline, CDR1 is SGHTA, CDR2 FQGTGA. The CDR3 contains 16 residues. V shed 2 bases, J shed 6 bases, and the junction held 4 bases outside the gene matches. The CDR3 is CASSLAGTGGSGELFF. CDR3 DNA: TGTGCCAGCAGCTTAGCCGGGACAGGGGGCTCCGGGGAGCTGTTTTTT.

This clonotype has only a few counts. J is TRBJ2-7 and V is TRBV7-9; D is possibly TRBD1 (5 bases). CDR3 length equals 13 residues. From germline, CDR1 is SEHNR and CDR2 FQNEAQ (reference sequence). Trimming cost V 1 base and J 7 bases, with 11 bases left between them. The CDR3 sequence is CASSLGGPGEQYF. The CDR3 DNA reads TGTGCCAGCAGCTTAGGGGGCCCAGGGGAGCAGTACTTC.

This clonotype showed up just a few times. The chain employs TRBV19 and TRBJ2-6; D is ambiguous. The CDR3 contains 15 residues. Trimming shortened V by 8 bases and J by 0 bases, and 11 bases separated the two germline ends. CDR1 LNHDA and CDR2 SQIVND come from the germline V gene (reference sequence). In DNA form, the CDR3 reads TGTGCCAGTGCAGACGGCAGCTCTGGGGCCAACGTCCTGACTTTC. Protein: CASADGSSGANVLTF.

The genes are TRBV10-3 and TRBJ1-1, with 11 bases lining up with TRBD1. V lost 6 bases to trimming and J lost 6 bases; unmatched junction nucleotides: 6. The CDR3 totals 14 residues. The germline CDR1 and CDR2 sequences are ENHRY and SYGVKD. CDR3 nucleotide sequence: TGTGCCATCAGGCCGGGACAGGGGGAACCTGAAGCTTTCTTT. The encoded protein is CAIRPGQGEPEAFF.

The chain uses TRBV2 and TRBJ1-3, with D unresolved. This CDR3 is 15 amino acids long. Germline V gene lookup returns CDR1 SNHLY and CDR2 FYNNEI. Trimming removed 4 bases at V and 1 base at J, with 11 bases between. The CDR3 spells CASSADGSSGNTIYF. Here the CDR3 DNA reads TGTGCCAGCAGTGCTGACGGGAGTTCTGGAAACACCATATATTTT.

The chain uses TRBV10-3 and TRBJ1-2, with 9 bases lining up with TRBD1. The length of the CDR3 is 16 residues. The trim removed 0 bases at V and 7 bases at J, leaving 9 bases unmatched. Germline CDR1 is ENHRY and CDR2 is SYGVKD. The CDR3 loop reads CAISESGQGRRGGYTF. The CDR3 coding sequence is TGTGCCATCAGTGAGTCGGGACAGGGTCGGCGAGGTGGCTACACCTTC.

This clonotype came up many times. This chain links TRBV7-2 with TRBJ2-5; the D is unclear. Germline CDR1 is SGHTA and CDR2 is FQGNSA. This CDR3 region has 12 residues. V dropped 3 bases and J dropped 4 bases, with 6 bases sitting between them. The CDR3 reads CASSLRGETQYF. As DNA, the CDR3 is TGTGCCAGCAGCTTGCGTGGAGAGACCCAGTACTTC. The full variable domain, with the rest looked up from reference TRBV7-2 and TRBJ2-5, is GAGVSQSPSNKVTEKGKDVELRCDPISGHTALYWYRQSLGQGLEFLIYFQGNSAPDKSGLPSDRFSAERTGGSVSTLTIQRTQQEDSAVYLCASSLRGETQYFGPGTRLLVL.

This chain joins TRBV20-1 and TRBJ1-1, with 10 bases matching TRBD1. V shed 8 bases, J shed 5 bases, and the junction held 5 bases outside the gene matches. The CDR3 covers 12 residues. Germline CDR1 reads DFQATT; CDR2 reads SNEGSKA (reference sequence). CDR3 DNA: TGCAGTTCGGGACAGGGGTCAACTGAAGCTTTCTTT. It yields the protein CSSGQGSTEAFF.

This sequence joins TRBV7-4 and TRBJ2-5, with 9 bases fitting TRBD1. The V segment lost 4 bases and the J segment 5 bases; nucleotides outside the gene matches: 8. Per germline, CDR1 SGHVT and CDR2 SQSDAQ. The CDR3 has 15 residues. Written as DNA, the CDR3 is TGTGCCAGCAGCTCGAACAGGGGGCATAGGGAGACCCAGTACTTC. It yields the protein CASSSNRGHRETQYF.

The V and J genes are TRBV10-3 and TRBJ2-7, with D perhaps matching TRBD1 (6 bases). The length of the CDR3 is 15 residues. Between the trimmed V and J ends, which lost 3 bases and 3 bases, there was a span of 15 bases. Germline CDR1 and CDR2: ENHRY and SYGVKD. The CDR3 loop is CAISDGQSGFYEQYF. The DNA of the CDR3 is TGTGCCATCAGTGACGGACAGTCAGGATTCTACGAGCAGTACTTC.

The rearrangement uses TRBV7-9 and TRBJ1-2, with D unclear. Deletions cut 2 bases from V and 7 bases from J, with 17 bases between. There are 15 residues in the CDR3. Looked up from germline, CDR1 is SEHNR and CDR2 is FQNEAQ (reference sequence). CDR3 bases: TGTGCCAGCAGCTTAAAAGAGTTGGGAATGTCTGGCTACACCTTC. Protein sequence: CASSLKELGMSGYTF.

This clonotype was observed a few times. This chain joins TRBV7-2 and TRBJ2-5, with 10 bases that match TRBD2. V lost 3 bases and J lost 4; bases outside the gene matches: 8. This CDR3 is 16 amino acids long. Germline lookup yields CDR1 SGHTA and CDR2 FQGNSA. CDR3 in amino acids: CASSFQASGSGETQYF. CDR3 in DNA: TGTGCCAGCAGCTTCCAAGCTAGCGGGAGTGGAGAGACCCAGTACTTC.

This clonotype has more than one count but fewer than ten. This rearrangement joins TRBV25-1 to TRBJ2-2, with 8 bases aligning to TRBD2. Germline V gives CDR1 MGHDK, CDR2 SYGVNS. The trim removed 5 bases at V and 7 bases at J, leaving 12 bases unmatched. CDR3 size: 16 residues. CDR3 protein: CASSYSGAGGHGELFF. In DNA form, the CDR3 reads TGTGCCAGCAGTTACTCCGGTGCGGGAGGTCACGGGGAGCTGTTTTTT. The variable domain in full, with the rest retrieved from reference TRBV25-1 and TRBJ2-2, is EADIYQTPRYLVIGTGKKITLECSQTMGHDKMYWYQQDPGMELHLIHYSYGVNSTEKGDLSSESTVSRIRTEHFPLTLESARPSHTSQYLCASSYSGAGGHGELFFGEGSRLTVL.

The chain combines TRBV29-1 with TRBJ1-2; the match to TRBD1 covers 10 bases. V trimming: 6 bases; J trimming: 8 bases; junction bases outside the gene matches: 15. The length of the CDR3 is 15 residues. Germline loops: CDR1 SQVTM, CDR2 ANQGSEA. The CDR3 coding sequence is TGCAGCGTCATCCCGCGAGGACAGGGGGGCTCCGGCTACACCTTC. Translation: CSVIPRGQGGSGYTF.

This clonotype appeared many times. The rearrangement joins TRBV28 to TRBJ2-7, with no clear D. V lost 6 bases and J lost 4, with 7 bases in between. The germline CDR1 and CDR2 sequences are MDHEN and SYDVKM. This CDR3 is built from 11 residues. The CDR3 DNA follows: TGTGCCAGCAGCCCAGCATACGAGCAGTACTTC. Its protein product is CASSPAYEQYF.

As concerns this clonotype: This may come from a read error, since a much larger clone is one base off. The chain links TRBV11-1 to TRBJ1-4; 11 bases align to TRBD1. Germline assignment: CDR1 SGHAT and CDR2 FQDESV (reference sequence). This CDR3 spans 16 amino acids. This chain's CDR3 is CASSFRRDRGFENLFF. The CDR3 region has the DNA TGTGCCAGCAGCTTTAGGCGGGACAGGGGGTTTGAAAACCTGTTTTTT.

This clonotype appeared many times. The J gene is TRBJ2-7, the V gene TRBV11-2; D is possibly TRBD1 or TRBD2 (5 bases each). The CDR3 runs to 13 residues. Trimming stripped 1 base from V and 3 bases from J, with 7 bases between. Germline V lookup: CDR1 SGHAT, CDR2 FQNNGV. For the CDR3, the DNA is TGTGCCAGCAGCTTAGTTGGGGGCTACGAGCAGTACTTC. Translation gives CASSLVGGYEQYF.

In this sample, this clonotype turned up a few times. This rearrangement joins TRBV11-2 to TRBJ2-2; the D gene could be TRBD1 or TRBD2 (5 bases each). Germline CDR1 and CDR2: SGHAT and FQNNGV. Trimming pared 5 bases from V and 6 bases from J, leaving 16 bases between. The CDR3 totals 15 residues. CDR3 sequence (DNA): TGTGCCAGCAGCAGAGGGGCAGGGAAGGCCGGGGAGCTGTTTTTT. Residues: CASSRGAGKAGELFF.

Regarding this clonotype: A much more abundant neighbour one base away suggests this may be a read error. The chain employs TRBV7-9 and TRBJ1-5, with TRBD1 identical over 7 bases. The CDR3 has 17 residues. Germline CDR1 SEHNR, CDR2 FQNEAQ (reference sequence). The CDR3 DNA sequence: TGTGCCAGCAGCTTCCTCAAGGGGGCTTATAGCAATCAGTCCCAGCATTTT. This sequence encodes CASSFLKGAYSNQSQHF.

The table lists this clonotype with many counts. This chain joins TRBV10-3 and TRBJ1-6, with TRBD1 identical over 9 bases. CDR3 length: 13 residues. Losses at the gene ends were 10 bases for V and 18 bases for J; bases not matched to a gene: 16. Germline V CDR1 and CDR2: ENHRY, SYGVKD. The CDR3: CASRDSDRGGSHF. As DNA, the CDR3 is TGTGCCAGCAGAGACTCGGACAGGGGTGGTTCCCACTTT.

The V and J genes are TRBV11-2 and TRBJ2-7; no firm D call. The CDR3 has 13 residues. V was shortened by 0 bases and J by 4 bases, with 7 bases between the two germline ends. CDR1 SGHAT and CDR2 FQNNGV come from the germline V gene. The DNA for the CDR3 is TGTGCCAGCAGCTTAGATACAGAATACGAGCAGTACTTC. Residues: CASSLDTEYEQYF.